The source of this T cell receptor (beta chain) is a study of shared clonotypes between healthy human individuals. Study-level background: Three CD4 naive, three CD4 memory, two CD8 naive and one CD8 memory plate were used per donor.

An even split of each subset's genomic DNA across several immunoSEQ plates was performed. Libraries were prepared by immunoSEQ multiplex PCR; TCRdb keeps only in-frame clonotypes and omits some of them. The data hold hundreds of thousands of clones, with 92% observed a single time. The CDR3 consists of 14 residues. Germline-derived CDR1 and CDR2 are SNHLY and FYNNEI. The V end was cut by 5 bases, the J end by 0 bases, with 8 bases between. Worth noting for this clone: Its specificity is not known.

Terminally differentiated effector memory CD45RA+ cells were excluded from the naive CD8 cells, which were CD45RO-negative and positively selected for CCR7. Study-wide results and caveats: The researchers took only blood, and tissue repertoires probably look different. A handful of donors had 4% to 6.5% of their naive CD4 clonotypes in common.

The clonotype originates from a man under 40 in good health. The sequenced material came from naive CD8+ T cells sorted from blood. The chain joins TRBV2 to TRBJ1-3, with D possibly being TRBD1 (6 bases). CDR3 nucleotides: TGTGCCAGCAGTCAGGACAGCTCTGGAAACACCATATATTTT. Its protein is CASSQDSSGNTIYF.